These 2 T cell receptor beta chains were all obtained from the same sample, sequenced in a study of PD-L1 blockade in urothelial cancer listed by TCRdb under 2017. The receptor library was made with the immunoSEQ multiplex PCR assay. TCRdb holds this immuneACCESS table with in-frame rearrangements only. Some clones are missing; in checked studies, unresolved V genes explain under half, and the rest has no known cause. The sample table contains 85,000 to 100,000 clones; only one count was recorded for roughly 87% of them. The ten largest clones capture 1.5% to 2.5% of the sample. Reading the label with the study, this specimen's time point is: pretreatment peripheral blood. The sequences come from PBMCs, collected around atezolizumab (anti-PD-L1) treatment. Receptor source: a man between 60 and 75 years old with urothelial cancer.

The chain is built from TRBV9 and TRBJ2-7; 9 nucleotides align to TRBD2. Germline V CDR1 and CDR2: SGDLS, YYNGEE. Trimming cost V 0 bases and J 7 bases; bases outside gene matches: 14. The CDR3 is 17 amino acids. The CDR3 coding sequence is TGTGCCAGCAGCGTAGCTACAGGTCTAGCGGGAAGGGATGAGCAGTACTTC. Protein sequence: CASSVATGLAGRDEQYF.

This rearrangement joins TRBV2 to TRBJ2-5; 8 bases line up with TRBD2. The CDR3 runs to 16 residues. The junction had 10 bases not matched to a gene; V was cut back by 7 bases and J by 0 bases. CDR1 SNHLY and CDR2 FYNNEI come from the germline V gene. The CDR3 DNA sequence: TGTGCCAGCATGAGGGGCCCTAGCGGGTACCAAGAGACCCAGTACTTC. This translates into CASMRGPSGYQETQYF.